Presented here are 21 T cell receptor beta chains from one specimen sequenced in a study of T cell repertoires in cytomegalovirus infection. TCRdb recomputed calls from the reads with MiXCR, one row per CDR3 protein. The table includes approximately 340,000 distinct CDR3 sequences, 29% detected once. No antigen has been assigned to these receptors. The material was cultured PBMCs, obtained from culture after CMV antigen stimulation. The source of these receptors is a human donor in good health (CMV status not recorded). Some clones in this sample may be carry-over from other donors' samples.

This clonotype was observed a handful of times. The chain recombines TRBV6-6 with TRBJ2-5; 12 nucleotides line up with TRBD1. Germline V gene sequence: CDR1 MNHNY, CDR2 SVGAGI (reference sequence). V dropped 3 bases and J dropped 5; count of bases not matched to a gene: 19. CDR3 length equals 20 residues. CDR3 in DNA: TGTGCCAGCAGTTATGGGGGACAGGGGGCCACAAAGGCCAATCGGGAGACCCAGTACTTC. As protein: CASSYGGQGATKANRETQYF.

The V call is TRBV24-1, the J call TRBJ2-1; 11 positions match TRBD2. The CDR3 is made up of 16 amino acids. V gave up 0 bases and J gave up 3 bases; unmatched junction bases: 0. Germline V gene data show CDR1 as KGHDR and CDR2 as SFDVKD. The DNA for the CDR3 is TGTGCCACCAGTGATTTGACTAGCGGGAGCTACAATGAGCAGTTCTTC. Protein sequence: CATSDLTSGSYNEQFF.

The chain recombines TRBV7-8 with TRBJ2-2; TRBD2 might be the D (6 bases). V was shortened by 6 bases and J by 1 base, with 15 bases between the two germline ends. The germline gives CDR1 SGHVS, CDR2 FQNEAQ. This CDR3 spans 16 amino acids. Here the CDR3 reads CASRLRDFLNTGELFF. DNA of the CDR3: TGTGCCAGCAGATTAAGGGACTTTCTGAACACCGGGGAGCTGTTTTTT. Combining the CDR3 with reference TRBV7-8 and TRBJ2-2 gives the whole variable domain GAGVSQSPRYKVAKRGQDVALRCDPISGHVSLFWYQQALGQGPEFLTYFQNEAQLDKSGLPSDRFFAERPEGSVSTLKIQRTQQEDSAVYLCASRLRDFLNTGELFFGEGSRLTVL.

CDR3 protein: CASSGNSYNEQFF. CDR3 sequence (DNA): TGCGCCAGCAGCGGGAACTCCTACAATGAGCAGTTCTTC. The rearrangement uses TRBV4-1 and TRBJ2-1, with D unresolved. Germline V gene sequence: CDR1 MGHRA, CDR2 YSYEKL. This CDR3 is 13 amino acids long. V was cut by 5 bases and J by 0 bases, with 5 bases left in between.

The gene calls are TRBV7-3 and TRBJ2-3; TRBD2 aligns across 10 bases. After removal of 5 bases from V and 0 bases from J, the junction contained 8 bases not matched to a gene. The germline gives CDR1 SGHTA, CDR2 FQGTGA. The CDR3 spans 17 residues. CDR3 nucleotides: TGTGCCAGCAGCCCCCAAACTAGCGGGGTTAGCACAGATACGCAGTATTTT. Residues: CASSPQTSGVSTDTQYF.

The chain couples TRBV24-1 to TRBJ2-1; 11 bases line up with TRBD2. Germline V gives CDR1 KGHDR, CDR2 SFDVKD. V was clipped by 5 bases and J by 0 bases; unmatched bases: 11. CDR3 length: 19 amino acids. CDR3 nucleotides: TGTGCCACCAGTGCCTCGGGACTAGCGGTCTCGAGCTCCTACAATGAGCAGTTCTTC. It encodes CATSASGLAVSSSYNEQFF.

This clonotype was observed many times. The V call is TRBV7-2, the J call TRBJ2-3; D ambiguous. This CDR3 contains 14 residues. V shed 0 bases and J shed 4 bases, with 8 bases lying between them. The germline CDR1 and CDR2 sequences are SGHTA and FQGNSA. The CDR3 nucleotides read TGTGCCAGCAGCTTAGCTAGGAGTCCAGATACGCAGTATTTT. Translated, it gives CASSLARSPDTQYF.

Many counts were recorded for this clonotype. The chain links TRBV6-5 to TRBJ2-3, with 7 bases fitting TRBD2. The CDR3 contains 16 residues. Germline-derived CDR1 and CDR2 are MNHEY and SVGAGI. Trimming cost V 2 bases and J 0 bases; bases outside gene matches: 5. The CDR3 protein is CASSYAGLDSTDTQYF. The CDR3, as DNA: TGTGCCAGCAGTTACGCAGGACTAGATAGCACAGATACGCAGTATTTT.

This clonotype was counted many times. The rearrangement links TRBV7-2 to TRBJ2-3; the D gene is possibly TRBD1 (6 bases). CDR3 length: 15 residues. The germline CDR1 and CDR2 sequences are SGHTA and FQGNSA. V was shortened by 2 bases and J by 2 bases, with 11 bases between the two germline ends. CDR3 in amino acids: CASSLQTGLTDTQYF. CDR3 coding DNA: TGTGCCAGCAGCTTACAGACAGGCCTCACAGATACGCAGTATTTT.

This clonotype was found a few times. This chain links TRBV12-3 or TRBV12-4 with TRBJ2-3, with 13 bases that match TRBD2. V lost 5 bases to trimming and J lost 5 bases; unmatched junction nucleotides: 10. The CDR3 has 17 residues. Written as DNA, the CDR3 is TGTGCCAGCAGTCTCGGACTAGCGGGAGCCCCGCGAGATACGCAGTATTTT. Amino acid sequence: CASSLGLAGAPRDTQYF.

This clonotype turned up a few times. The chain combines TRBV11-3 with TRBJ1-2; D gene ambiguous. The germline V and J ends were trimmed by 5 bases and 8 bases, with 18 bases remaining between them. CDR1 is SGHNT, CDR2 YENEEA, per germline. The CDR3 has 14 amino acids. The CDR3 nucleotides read TGTGCCAGCAGCCGGGCAAGAGGAACTGGAGGCTACACCTTC. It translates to CASSRARGTGGYTF.

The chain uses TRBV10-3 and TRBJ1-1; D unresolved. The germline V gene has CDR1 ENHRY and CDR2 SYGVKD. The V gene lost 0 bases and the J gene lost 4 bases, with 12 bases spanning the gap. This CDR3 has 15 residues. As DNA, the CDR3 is TGTGCCATCAGTGAGTCGGGCAGTAAGGGCACTGAAGCTTTCTTT. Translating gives CAISESGSKGTEAFF.

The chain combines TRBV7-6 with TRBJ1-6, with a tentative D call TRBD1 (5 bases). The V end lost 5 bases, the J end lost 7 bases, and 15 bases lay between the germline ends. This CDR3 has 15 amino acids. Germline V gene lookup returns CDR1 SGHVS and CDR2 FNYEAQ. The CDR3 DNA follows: TGTGCCAGCAGCCAGAGCCGGGACGGAAATTCACCCCTCCACTTT. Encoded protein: CASSQSRDGNSPLHF.

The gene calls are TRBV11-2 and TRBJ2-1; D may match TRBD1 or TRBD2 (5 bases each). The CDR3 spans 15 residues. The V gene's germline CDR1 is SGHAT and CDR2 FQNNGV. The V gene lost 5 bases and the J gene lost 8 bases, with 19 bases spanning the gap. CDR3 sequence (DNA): TGTGCCAGCAGCCCTTGGGGCAGGAACGGGGATGAGCAGTTCTTC. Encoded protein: CASSPWGRNGDEQFF.

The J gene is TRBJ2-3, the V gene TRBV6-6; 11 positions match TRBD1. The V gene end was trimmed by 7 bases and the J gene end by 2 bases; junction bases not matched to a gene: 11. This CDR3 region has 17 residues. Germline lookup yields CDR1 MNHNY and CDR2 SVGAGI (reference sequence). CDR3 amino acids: CASTRRGTGGPTDTQYF. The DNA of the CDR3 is TGTGCCAGCACCAGAAGGGGGACAGGGGGGCCCACAGATACGCAGTATTTT.

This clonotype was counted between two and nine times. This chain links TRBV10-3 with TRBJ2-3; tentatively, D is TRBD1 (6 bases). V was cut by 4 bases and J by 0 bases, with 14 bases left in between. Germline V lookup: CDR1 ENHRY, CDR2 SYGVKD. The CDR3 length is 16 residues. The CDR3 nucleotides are TGTGCCATCAGTGGCTGGGGGCAGACGAGCACAGATACGCAGTATTTT. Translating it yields CAISGWGQTSTDTQYF.

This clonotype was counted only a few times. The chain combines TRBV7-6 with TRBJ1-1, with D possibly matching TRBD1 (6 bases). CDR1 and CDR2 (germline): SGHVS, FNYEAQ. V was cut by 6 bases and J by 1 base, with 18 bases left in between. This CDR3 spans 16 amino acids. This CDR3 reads CASREGVGLRNTEAFF. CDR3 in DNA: TGTGCCAGCAGAGAGGGGGTAGGGTTAAGGAACACTGAAGCTTTCTTT.

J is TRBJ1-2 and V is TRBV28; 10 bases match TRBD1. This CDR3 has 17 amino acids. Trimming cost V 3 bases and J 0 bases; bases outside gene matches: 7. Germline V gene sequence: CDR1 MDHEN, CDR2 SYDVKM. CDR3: CASSLGTGVSSNYGYTF. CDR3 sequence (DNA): TGTGCCAGCAGTTTGGGGACAGGGGTTTCGTCTAACTATGGCTACACCTTC.

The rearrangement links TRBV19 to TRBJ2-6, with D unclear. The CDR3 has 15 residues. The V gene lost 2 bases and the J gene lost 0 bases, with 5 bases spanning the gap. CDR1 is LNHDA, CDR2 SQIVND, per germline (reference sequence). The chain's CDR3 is CASSIRGSGANVLTF. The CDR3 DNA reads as TGTGCCAGTAGTATAAGAGGCTCTGGGGCCAACGTCCTGACTTTC.

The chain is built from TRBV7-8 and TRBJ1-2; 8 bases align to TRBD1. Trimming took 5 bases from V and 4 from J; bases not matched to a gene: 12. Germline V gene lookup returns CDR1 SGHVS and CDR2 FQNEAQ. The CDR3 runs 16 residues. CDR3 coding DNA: TGTGCCAGCAGCCCTATCCACAGGGGGAGATCCTATGGCTACACCTTC. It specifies CASSPIHRGRSYGYTF. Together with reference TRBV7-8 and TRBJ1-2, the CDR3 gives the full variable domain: GAGVSQSPRYKVAKRGQDVALRCDPISGHVSLFWYQQALGQGPEFLTYFQNEAQLDKSGLPSDRFFAERPEGSVSTLKIQRTQQEDSAVYLCASSPIHRGRSYGYTFGSGTRLTVV.

CDR3 sequence reads: CASSRDRRYEQYF. As DNA, the CDR3 is TGTGCCAGCAGTCGGGACAGGCGCTACGAGCAGTACTTC. The chain couples TRBV7-8 to TRBJ2-7; 8 nucleotides line up with TRBD1. Trimming cost V 6 bases and J 3 bases; bases outside gene matches: 4. Germline V gene lookup returns CDR1 SGHVS and CDR2 FQNEAQ. The length of the CDR3 is 13 residues.